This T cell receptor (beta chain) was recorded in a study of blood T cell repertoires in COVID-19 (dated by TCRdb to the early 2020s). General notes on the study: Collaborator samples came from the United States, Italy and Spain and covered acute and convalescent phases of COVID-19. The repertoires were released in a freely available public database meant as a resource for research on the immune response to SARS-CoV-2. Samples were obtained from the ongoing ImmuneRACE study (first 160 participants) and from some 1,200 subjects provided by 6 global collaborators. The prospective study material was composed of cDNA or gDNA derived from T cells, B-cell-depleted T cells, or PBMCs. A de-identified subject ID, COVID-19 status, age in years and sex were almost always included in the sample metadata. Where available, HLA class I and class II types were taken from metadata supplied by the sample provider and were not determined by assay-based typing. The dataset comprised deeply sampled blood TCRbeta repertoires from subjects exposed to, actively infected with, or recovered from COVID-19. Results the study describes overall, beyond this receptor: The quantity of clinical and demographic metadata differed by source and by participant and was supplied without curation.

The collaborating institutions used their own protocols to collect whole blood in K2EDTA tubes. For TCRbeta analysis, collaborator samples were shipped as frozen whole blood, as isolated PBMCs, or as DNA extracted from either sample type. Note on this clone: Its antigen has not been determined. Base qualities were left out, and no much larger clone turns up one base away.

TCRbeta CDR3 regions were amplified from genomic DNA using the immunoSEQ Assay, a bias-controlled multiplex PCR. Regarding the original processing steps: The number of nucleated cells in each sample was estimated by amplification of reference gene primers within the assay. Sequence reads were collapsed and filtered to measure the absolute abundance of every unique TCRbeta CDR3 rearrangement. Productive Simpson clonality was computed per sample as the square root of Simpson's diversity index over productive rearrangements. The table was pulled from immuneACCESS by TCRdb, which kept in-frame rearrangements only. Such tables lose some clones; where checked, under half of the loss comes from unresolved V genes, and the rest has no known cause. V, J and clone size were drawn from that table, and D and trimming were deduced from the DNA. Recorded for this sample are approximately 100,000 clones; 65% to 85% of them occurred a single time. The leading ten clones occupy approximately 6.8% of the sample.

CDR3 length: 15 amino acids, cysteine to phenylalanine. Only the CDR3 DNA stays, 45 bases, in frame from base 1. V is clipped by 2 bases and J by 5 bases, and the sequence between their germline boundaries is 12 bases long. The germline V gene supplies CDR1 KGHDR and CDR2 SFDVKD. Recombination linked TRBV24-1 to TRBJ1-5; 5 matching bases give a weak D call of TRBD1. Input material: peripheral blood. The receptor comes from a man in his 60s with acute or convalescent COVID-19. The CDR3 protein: CATSDSGRAYQPQHF. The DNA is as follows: TGTGCCACCAGTGATTCGGGCAGGGCCTATCAGCCCCAGCATTTT.